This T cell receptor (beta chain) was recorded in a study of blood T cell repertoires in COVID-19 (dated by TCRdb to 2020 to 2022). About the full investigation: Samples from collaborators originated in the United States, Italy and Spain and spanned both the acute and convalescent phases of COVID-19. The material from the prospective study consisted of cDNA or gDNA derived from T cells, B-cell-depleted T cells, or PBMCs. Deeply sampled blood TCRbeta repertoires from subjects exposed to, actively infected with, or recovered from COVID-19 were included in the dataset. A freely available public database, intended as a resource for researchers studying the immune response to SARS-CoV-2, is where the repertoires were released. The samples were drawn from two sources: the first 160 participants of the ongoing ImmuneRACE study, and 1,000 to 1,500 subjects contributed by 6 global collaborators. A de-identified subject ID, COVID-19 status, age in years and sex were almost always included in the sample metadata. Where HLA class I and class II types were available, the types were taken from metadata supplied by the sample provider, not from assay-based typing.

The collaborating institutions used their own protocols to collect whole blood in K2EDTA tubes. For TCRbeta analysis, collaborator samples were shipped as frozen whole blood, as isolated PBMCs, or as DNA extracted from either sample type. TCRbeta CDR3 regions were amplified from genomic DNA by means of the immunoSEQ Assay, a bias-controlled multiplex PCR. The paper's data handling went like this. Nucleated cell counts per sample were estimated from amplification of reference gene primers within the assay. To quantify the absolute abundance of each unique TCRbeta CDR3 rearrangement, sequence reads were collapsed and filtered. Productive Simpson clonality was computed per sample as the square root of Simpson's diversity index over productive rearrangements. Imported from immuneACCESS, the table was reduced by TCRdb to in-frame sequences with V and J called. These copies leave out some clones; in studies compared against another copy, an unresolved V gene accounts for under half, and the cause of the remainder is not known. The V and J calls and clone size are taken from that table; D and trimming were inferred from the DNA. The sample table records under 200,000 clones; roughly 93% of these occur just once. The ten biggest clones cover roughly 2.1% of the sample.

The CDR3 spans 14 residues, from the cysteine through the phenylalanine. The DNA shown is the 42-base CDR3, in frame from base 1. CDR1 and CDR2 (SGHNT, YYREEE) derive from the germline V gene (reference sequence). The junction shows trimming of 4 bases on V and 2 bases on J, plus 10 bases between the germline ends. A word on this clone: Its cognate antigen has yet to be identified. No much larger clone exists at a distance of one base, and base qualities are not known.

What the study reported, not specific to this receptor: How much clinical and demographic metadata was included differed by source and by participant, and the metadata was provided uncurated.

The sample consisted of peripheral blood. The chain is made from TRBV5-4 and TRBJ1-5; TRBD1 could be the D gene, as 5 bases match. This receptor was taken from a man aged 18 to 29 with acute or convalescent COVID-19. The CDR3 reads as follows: CASSVGGGNQPQHF. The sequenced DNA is TGTGCCAGCAGCGTGGGGGGAGGCAATCAGCCCCAGCATTTT. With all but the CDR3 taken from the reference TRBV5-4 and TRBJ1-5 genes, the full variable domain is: ETGVTQSPTHLIKTRGQQVTLRCSSQSGHNTVSWYQQALGQGPQFIFQYYREEENGRGNFPPRFSGLQFPNYSSELNVNALELDDSALYLCASSVGGGNQPQHFGDGTRLSIL.